The 4 T cell receptor beta chains given below trace back to one sample, sequenced in a study of OX40 agonist ivuxolimab in advanced cancers. Sequencing was performed with immunoSEQ multiplex PCR; in TCRdb, only in-frame clones are kept and a portion is missing. Found here are about 45,000 clones, approximately 91% of them singletons; the top ten hold 15% to 20%. This specimen consisted of CD4+ or CD8+ T cells sorted from blood, obtained in a trial of the OX40 agonist ivuxolimab. The source is an adult with an advanced solid tumor such as melanoma, head and neck, liver or kidney cancer.

The V call is TRBV6-6, the J call TRBJ2-5; D unresolved. The CDR3 length is 15 residues. Germline V lookup: CDR1 MNHNY, CDR2 SVGAGI (reference sequence). The ends were cut back, 0 bases at V and 5 bases at J, with 13 bases in the middle. The CDR3 is CASSYSSPRAETQYF. CDR3 nucleotides: TGTGCCAGCAGTTACTCGAGCCCACGGGCGGAGACCCAGTACTTC.

The chain has TRBV27 and TRBJ2-1; the D gene is possibly TRBD1 (5 bases). The CDR3 spans 15 residues. Trimming shortened V by 2 bases and J by 6 bases, and 14 bases separated the two germline ends. Germline V CDR1 and CDR2: MNHEY, SMNVEV (reference sequence). CDR3 in DNA: TGTGCCAGCAGTTTAGAAAGCCAGGGATCCAATGAGCAGTTCTTC. Its protein is CASSLESQGSNEQFF.

The chain joins TRBV9 to TRBJ2-5; the D is unclear. The CDR3 loop spans 13 amino acids. Germline V gives CDR1 SGDLS, CDR2 YYNGEE. Between the trimmed V and J ends, which lost 4 bases and 5 bases, there was a span of 12 bases. CDR3 bases: TGTGCCAGCAGCCCTGGGGTTCTTGAGACCCAGTACTTC. This codes for CASSPGVLETQYF.

CDR3 DNA: TGTGCCAGCATTAGGAGCGGTGTTGACAATGAGCAGTTCTTC. Translation: CASIRSGVDNEQFF. This chain connects TRBV2 to TRBJ2-1; a possible D gene is TRBD2 (5 bases). Germline CDR1 SNHLY, CDR2 FYNNEI. V lost 7 bases and J 5 bases, leaving 15 bases between the germline ends. The CDR3 is made up of 14 amino acids.